These 29 T cell receptor beta chains came from one sample sequenced in a study of neoadjuvant anti-PD-1 for oral cavity cancer. Repertoires were generated with immunoSEQ multiplex PCR, while TCRdb's copy carries only in-frame clones and drops some. Of 4,500 to 6,000 clones in the sample, 58% were seen once. Sequencing used tumor tissue, obtained before nivolumab (anti-PD-1) treatment. Receptor source: a person aged 40-85 years with oral cavity squamous cell carcinoma.

The chain uses TRBV27 and TRBJ2-4; 11 bases are shared with TRBD2. The CDR3 is made up of 18 amino acids. Per the germline V gene, CDR1 is MNHEY and CDR2 is SMNVEV (reference sequence). The trim removed 5 bases at V and 2 bases at J, leaving 11 bases unmatched. CDR3 in amino acids: CASSPISGRAGTKNIQYF. The DNA of the CDR3 is TGTGCCAGCAGTCCCATTAGCGGGAGGGCCGGGACCAAAAACATTCAGTACTTC.

The sample holds a few counts of this clone. The chain has TRBV6-5 and TRBJ1-1; D remains unclear. The CDR3 consists of 13 residues. Per germline, CDR1 MNHEY and CDR2 SVGAGI. V gave up 2 bases and J gave up 1 base, with 5 bases separating them. CDR3 protein: CASSYQQNTEAFF. CDR3 coding DNA: TGTGCCAGCAGTTACCAACAGAACACTGAAGCTTTCTTT.

The chain carries TRBV20-1 and TRBJ1-1; D remains unclear. The ends were cut back, 2 bases at V and 7 bases at J, with 8 bases in the middle. The CDR3 contains 11 residues. Germline CDR1 reads DFQATT; CDR2 reads SNEGSKA (reference sequence). CDR3 coding DNA: TGCAGTGCTAGAAGGAGGGATGAAGCTTTCTTT. This codes for CSARRRDEAFF.

The chain joins TRBV6-1 to TRBJ2-5; 8 bases align to TRBD2. V lost 0 bases to trimming and J lost 0 bases; unmatched junction nucleotides: 6. The germline gives CDR1 MNHNS, CDR2 SASEGT. This CDR3 has 17 residues. DNA for the CDR3: TGTGCCAGCAGTGAAGCGATTACAGCGGGAGACCAAGAGACCCAGTACTTC. Residues: CASSEAITAGDQETQYF.

This clone was seen only a few times. The rearrangement uses TRBV7-9 and TRBJ1-2; D not resolved. There are 15 residues in the CDR3. Between the trimmed V and J ends, which lost 1 base and 5 bases, there was a span of 14 bases. Germline V gene data show CDR1 as SEHNR and CDR2 as FQNEAQ (reference sequence). CDR3 residues: CASSLGSAGEYGYTF. The DNA of the CDR3 is TGTGCCAGCAGCTTAGGTTCGGCCGGCGAATATGGCTACACCTTC.

The chain joins TRBV5-6 to TRBJ1-6, with a weak D call TRBD1 (6 bases). Germline V gene data show CDR1 as SGHDT and CDR2 as YYEEEE. With 2 bases removed from V and 4 bases from J, the gap between germline ends came to 7 bases. The CDR3 extends over 14 amino acids. The CDR3 DNA reads as TGTGCCAGCAGCTTAGGACAGTATAATTCACCCCTCCACTTT. Translating it yields CASSLGQYNSPLHF.

V usage is TRBV2 and J usage is TRBJ1-5; possible D gene TRBD1, 5 bases. CDR1 and CDR2 from the germline V gene are SNHLY and FYNNEI. The CDR3 has 16 amino acids. The germline V and J ends were trimmed by 1 base and 6 bases, with 16 bases remaining between them. The CDR3 is CASSEGGTRRGQPQHF. CDR3 nucleotides: TGTGCCAGCAGTGAAGGGGGGACTCGACGAGGTCAGCCCCAGCATTTT.

As DNA, the CDR3 is TGTGCTAGTGCATTTGGCTTGAACACTGAAGCTTTCTTT. This sequence encodes CASAFGLNTEAFF. The rearrangement links TRBV12-5 to TRBJ1-1, with D unresolved. The CDR3 loop spans 13 amino acids. Trimming left V 7 bases short and J 0 bases short, with 9 bases between. Germline V gene data show CDR1 as LGHNT and CDR2 as FRNRAP.

This clone came up a few times. This chain uses TRBV5-4 with TRBJ1-3, with 8 bases matching TRBD1. The length of the CDR3 is 14 residues. V gave up 5 bases and J gave up 3 bases; unmatched junction bases: 4. Germline lookup yields CDR1 SGHNT and CDR2 YYREEE (reference sequence). CDR3 sequence: CASRKGQGGNTIYF. In DNA form, the CDR3 reads TGTGCCAGCAGGAAAGGACAGGGTGGAAACACCATATATTTT.

The gene calls are TRBV6-5 and TRBJ2-7, with D unresolved. This CDR3 spans 13 amino acids. Per the germline V gene, CDR1 is MNHEY and CDR2 is SVGAGI. V lost 0 bases, J lost 6 bases, and 9 bases lay in between. CDR3 nucleotides: TGTGCCAGCAGTTACTCCATCCTCACCGAGCAGTACTTC. Protein sequence: CASSYSILTEQYF.

This clone was recorded a few times. The rearrangement links TRBV5-1 to TRBJ1-1; a possible D gene is TRBD1 (6 bases). The ends were cut back, 4 bases at V and 0 bases at J, with 16 bases in the middle. The CDR3 is 16 amino acids. Looked up from germline, CDR1 is SGHRS and CDR2 is YFSETQ. The CDR3 DNA is TGCGCCAGCAGCCGGGGGCAGGGGACTTTGAACACTGAAGCTTTCTTT. Its translation: CASSRGQGTLNTEAFF. Full variable domain (rest looked up from reference TRBV5-1 and TRBJ1-1): KAGVTQTPRYLIKTRGQQVTLSCSPISGHRSVSWYQQTPGQGLQFLFEYFSETQRNKGNFPGRFSGRQFSNSRSEMNVSTLELGDSALYLCASSRGQGTLNTEAFFGQGTRLTVV.

This rearrangement joins TRBV2 to TRBJ1-2; perhaps TRBD1 as D (5 bases). Germline V gene sequence: CDR1 SNHLY, CDR2 FYNNEI. V lost 4 bases and J 7 bases, leaving 10 bases between the germline ends. The CDR3 is 12 amino acids. CDR3 bases: TGTGCCAGCAGTGGAGATGGGGGTGGCTACACCTTC. Its protein product is CASSGDGGGYTF. Based on the CDR3 plus reference TRBV2 and TRBJ1-2, the full variable domain is EPEVTQTPSHQVTQMGQEVILRCVPISNHLYFYWYRQILGQKVEFLVSFYNNEISEKSEIFDDQFSVERPDGSNFTLKIRSTKLEDSAMYFCASSGDGGGYTFGSGTRLTVV.

The V gene is TRBV5-1, the J gene TRBJ2-5, with TRBD1 as a possible D gene (5 bases). Germline V gene sequence: CDR1 SGHRS, CDR2 YFSETQ. The CDR3 totals 13 residues. V lost 7 bases to trimming and J lost 2 bases, with 12 bases between them. CDR3 bases: TGCGCCAGCGAACCAGGGTTTCAAGAGACCCAGTACTTC. The encoded protein is CASEPGFQETQYF.

This clone was seen a handful of times. DNA of the CDR3: TGTGCCAGCAGTTACACCCCGTGGGCAACAGAAGCTTTCTTT. Translated, it gives CASSYTPWATEAFF. This chain joins TRBV6-5 and TRBJ1-1; unclear D gene. V lost 2 bases, J lost 8 bases, and 15 bases lay in between. There are 14 residues in the CDR3. The germline V gene encodes CDR1 MNHEY and CDR2 SVGAGI.

This clone was counted between two and nine times. CDR3 bases: TGCGCCAGCAGCCAGGAAAGGGCACGCTATGGCTACACCTTC. This gives the protein CASSQERARYGYTF. The rearrangement links TRBV4-1 to TRBJ1-2; D is uncertain. The CDR3 extends over 14 amino acids. With 3 bases removed from V and 4 bases from J, the gap between germline ends came to 12 bases. CDR1 and CDR2 from the germline V gene are MGHRA and YSYEKL.

This chain links TRBV5-4 with TRBJ1-2; D is unclear. This CDR3 has 16 amino acids. The V end lost 4 bases, the J end lost 1 base, and 17 bases lay between the germline ends. CDR1 is SGHNT, CDR2 YYREEE, per germline (reference sequence). CDR3 nucleotides: TGTGCCAGCAGCCGACGGGCGGAGTTCTATAACTATGGCTACACCTTC. Translated, it gives CASSRRAEFYNYGYTF.

The chain is built from TRBV9 and TRBJ2-6; D gene ambiguous. V was shortened by 0 bases and J by 4 bases, with 14 bases between the two germline ends. The germline V gene has CDR1 SGDLS and CDR2 YYNGEE. This CDR3 has 17 amino acids. DNA for the CDR3: TGTGCCAGCAGCGTAGGGGGTGGTGCTGGCGGGGCCAACGTCCTGACTTTC. Translated: CASSVGGGAGGANVLTF.

The V and J genes are TRBV5-1 and TRBJ1-4; TRBD1 agrees at 7 bases. With V trimmed by 4 bases and J by 1 base, 4 bases remained unmatched. This CDR3 region has 15 residues. Germline V gene data show CDR1 as SGHRS and CDR2 as YFSETQ. As DNA, the CDR3 is TGCGCCAGCAGCACAAACAGGGGAACTAATGAAAAACTGTTTTTT. Protein product: CASSTNRGTNEKLFF.

The chain is built from TRBV5-4 and TRBJ2-7; 10 bases map to TRBD1. This CDR3 is 15 amino acids long. CDR1 and CDR2 from the germline V gene are SGHNT and YYREEE (reference sequence). V lost 4 bases to trimming and J lost 2 bases; unmatched junction nucleotides: 6. The CDR3 coding sequence is TGTGCCAGCAGCGCAAGGGGACAGGGGACCTACGAGCAGTACTTC. The encoded protein is CASSARGQGTYEQYF. Full variable domain (outside the CDR3, taken from reference TRBV5-4 and TRBJ2-7): ETGVTQSPTHLIKTRGQQVTLRCSSQSGHNTVSWYQQALGQGPQFIFQYYREEENGRGNFPPRFSGLQFPNYSSELNVNALELDDSALYLCASSARGQGTYEQYFGPGTRLTVT.

This clone was counted a few times. This chain links TRBV2 with TRBJ1-2; D call uncertain. With 10 bases removed from V and 2 bases from J, the gap between germline ends came to 8 bases. Germline lookup yields CDR1 SNHLY and CDR2 FYNNEI. The CDR3 runs 11 residues. The CDR3 bases are TGTGCCACTGGACTCAACTATGGCTACACCTTC. It translates to CATGLNYGYTF.

The rearrangement uses TRBV4-1 and TRBJ2-6; D remains unclear. Per the germline V gene, CDR1 is MGHRA and CDR2 is YSYEKL. Trimming removed 3 bases from V and 0 bases from J, with 12 bases in between. There are 17 residues in the CDR3. Here the CDR3 reads CASSQGQAVSGANVLTF. The CDR3 DNA sequence: TGCGCCAGCAGCCAGGGCCAAGCCGTCTCTGGGGCCAACGTCCTGACTTTC.

The V gene is TRBV5-4, the J gene TRBJ2-1; D gene unclear. Between the trimmed V and J ends, which lost 4 bases and 9 bases, there was a span of 11 bases. The CDR3 consists of 12 residues. Per germline, CDR1 SGHNT and CDR2 YYREEE (reference sequence). In DNA, the CDR3 is TGTGCCAGCAGCCCGTCCCGGTCTGAGCAGTTCTTC. This translates into CASSPSRSEQFF.

V is TRBV30 and J is TRBJ1-5; 7 bases line up with TRBD1. CDR1 and CDR2 (germline): GTSNPN, SVGIG (reference sequence). The CDR3 consists of 15 residues. V trimming: 0 bases; J trimming: 6 bases; junction bases outside the gene matches: 8. The CDR3 here is CAWSVFGTVGQPQHF. As DNA, the CDR3 is TGTGCCTGGAGTGTTTTCGGGACAGTAGGTCAGCCCCAGCATTTT.

The rearrangement links TRBV7-9 to TRBJ1-2, with D hard to call. Germline lookup yields CDR1 SEHNR and CDR2 FQNEAQ (reference sequence). The CDR3 spans 14 residues. V was trimmed by 0 bases and J by 4 bases, leaving 9 bases between them. The CDR3 is CASSLAGRSYGYTF. In DNA, the CDR3 is TGTGCCAGCAGCTTAGCCGGCAGGTCCTATGGCTACACCTTC.

This chain links TRBV4-1 with TRBJ2-1; D not resolved. The germline gives CDR1 MGHRA, CDR2 YSYEKL. The germline V and J ends were trimmed by 0 bases and 6 bases, with 9 bases remaining between them. CDR3 size: 14 residues. The CDR3 nucleotides are TGCGCCAGCAGCCAAGATAGAGCTCTCAATGAGCAGTTCTTC. Encoded protein: CASSQDRALNEQFF.

The chain couples TRBV27 to TRBJ1-2, with 8 bases fitting TRBD1. Germline CDR1 reads MNHEY; CDR2 reads SMNVEV (reference sequence). This CDR3 region has 13 residues. V shed 5 bases and J 5 bases; nucleotides not matched to a gene: 4. The CDR3 region has the DNA TGTGCCAGCAGTCCGACAGGGGCTTATGGCTACACCTTC. This sequence encodes CASSPTGAYGYTF.

The chain carries TRBV30 and TRBJ1-2; D possibly corresponds to TRBD1 (5 bases). Trimming took off 2 bases at V and 8 bases at J, with 12 bases between the two ends. CDR1 is GTSNPN and CDR2 is SVGIG in the germline V gene (reference sequence). The CDR3 loop spans 12 amino acids. CDR3: CAWSYGGNGYTF. The DNA of the CDR3 is TGTGCCTGGAGTTATGGGGGGAACGGCTACACCTTC.

Only a few counts were recorded for this clone. The chain links TRBV28 to TRBJ1-1, with D hard to call. V was cut by 7 bases and J by 0 bases, with 9 bases left in between. Germline CDR1 reads MDHEN; CDR2 reads SYDVKM. This CDR3 has 13 residues. The CDR3 sequence is CASKITVNTEAFF. The CDR3 DNA follows: TGTGCCAGCAAGATAACAGTGAACACTGAAGCTTTCTTT.

This sequence joins TRBV9 and TRBJ2-1; 11 bases fit TRBD2. CDR1 and CDR2 (germline): SGDLS, YYNGEE. This CDR3 comprises 20 residues. V was pared by 4 bases and J by 0 bases, with 15 bases of the junction left unmatched. CDR3 residues: CASSPRGASGGHSSYNEQFF. The CDR3, as DNA: TGTGCCAGCAGCCCAAGGGGGGCTAGCGGGGGGCATAGCTCCTACAATGAGCAGTTCTTC. Looking up the rest from reference TRBV9 and TRBJ2-1 gives the full variable domain: DSGVTQTPKHLITATGQRVTLRCSPRSGDLSVYWYQQSLDQGLQFLIQYYNGEERAKGNILERFSAQQFPDLHSELNLSSLELGDSALYFCASSPRGASGGHSSYNEQFFGPGTRLTVL.